The present entry profiles one T cell receptor (beta chain) with its context. The entry originates in a study of blood T cell repertoires in COVID-19. CDR3 size: 15 residues. Per germline, CDR1 MNHEY and CDR2 SVGEGT. V lost 6 bases and J lost 3, with 18 bases in between. The authors' processing: Reference gene primer amplification gave nucleated cell count estimates. TCRdb's copy holds only in-frame clones and misses some; the assay was immunoSEQ multiplex PCR. That table furnishes V, J and clone size, whereas the DNA furnished D and trimming. This sample has under 300,000 clones; 70% to 90% occur once, and the top ten carry 2%. Clinical histories supplied by participants themselves formed the basis of cohort assignment.

The V gene is TRBV6-2 or TRBV6-3, the J gene TRBJ2-7, with D maybe TRBD1 (6 bases). Sequencing input: PBMCs or T cells enriched from blood (not recorded which). The sequence was collected from a woman in her fifties or sixties in a cohort exposed to, infected with or recovered from COVID-19 (not recorded which). CDR3 nucleotides: TGTGCCAGCAGCCCCGGCACAGGGATAGTCTACGAGCAGTACTTC. It translates to CASSPGTGIVYEQYF.